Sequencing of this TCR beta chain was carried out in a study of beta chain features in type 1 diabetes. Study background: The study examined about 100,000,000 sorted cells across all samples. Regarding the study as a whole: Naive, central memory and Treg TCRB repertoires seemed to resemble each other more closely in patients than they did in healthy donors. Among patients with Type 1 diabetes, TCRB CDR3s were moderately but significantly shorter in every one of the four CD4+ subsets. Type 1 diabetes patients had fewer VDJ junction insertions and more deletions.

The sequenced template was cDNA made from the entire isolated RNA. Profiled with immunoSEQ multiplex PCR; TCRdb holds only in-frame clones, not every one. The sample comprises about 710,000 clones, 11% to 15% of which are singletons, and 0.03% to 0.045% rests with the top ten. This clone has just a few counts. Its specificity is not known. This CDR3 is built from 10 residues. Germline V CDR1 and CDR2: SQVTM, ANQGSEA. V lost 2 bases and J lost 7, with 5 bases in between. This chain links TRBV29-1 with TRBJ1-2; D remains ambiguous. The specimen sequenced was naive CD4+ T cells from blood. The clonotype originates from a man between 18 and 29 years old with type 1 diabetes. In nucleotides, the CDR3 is TGCAGCGTTGAAAAGGCTGGCTACACCTTC. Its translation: CSVEKAGYTF.